A few counts support the clone carrying this T cell receptor (beta chain). Antigen unknown. Germline assignment: CDR1 MNHEY and CDR2 SVGAGI. The trim removed 0 bases at V and 2 bases at J, leaving 6 bases unmatched. The CDR3 length is 16 residues. After 5'RACE with constant-segment primers, TCR alpha and TCR beta cDNA libraries carrying sample barcodes and UMIs were obtained. TCRdb redid the calling of the 5' RACE reads with MiXCR, one entry per CDR3 protein. The sample gives roughly 130,000 distinct CDR3 sequences, 15% to 20% of which show up once; around 14% is in the top ten. The data belong to a study of T-cell memory formation after mild COVID-19. Study-level information: The TCR clusters were mostly specific to one donor. Study findings and constraints: Day 15 to 85 contracting clones showed balanced CD4/CD8; day 15 to 37 expanders favored CD4+.

This sequence originates from an adult woman who had mild COVID-19 (a few samples of this study predate the infection). Cell type and time point are not known. Input material: PBMCs or a T cell subset sorted from them (not recorded which). The chain combines TRBV6-5 with TRBJ2-7, with 8 positions matching TRBD2. The CDR3 protein is CASSYSKREFAYEQYF. The CDR3 DNA is TGTGCCAGCAGTTACTCAAAGCGGGAGTTTGCCTACGAGCAGTACTTC.